The 4 T cell receptor beta chains below were found in one sample sequenced in a study of PD-1 blockade in mismatch repair-deficient tumors. The assay was immunoSEQ multiplex PCR, and TCRdb's table has in-frame clones only and misses some. The sample contains roughly 45,000 clones, 77% of which appear only once. The starting material was PBMCs, obtained before pembrolizumab treatment. These receptors came from an adult with mismatch repair-deficient cancer.

This clone was seen only a few times. The chain couples TRBV7-9 to TRBJ2-3; either TRBD1 or TRBD2 may supply D (5 bases each). With 2 bases removed from V and 6 bases from J, the gap between germline ends came to 15 bases. The CDR3 runs 15 residues. Germline assignment: CDR1 SEHNR and CDR2 FQNEAQ (reference sequence). CDR3 sequence (DNA): TGTGCCAGCAGCTTAAGGGACGCCCTGGTGGATACGCAGTATTTT. It encodes CASSLRDALVDTQYF.

This clone was picked up a small number of times. This chain connects TRBV5-1 to TRBJ1-5; D gene uncertain. The CDR3 is made up of 13 amino acids. Per germline, CDR1 SGHRS and CDR2 YFSETQ. The V gene lost 0 bases and the J gene lost 5 bases, with 6 bases spanning the gap. CDR3 nucleotide sequence: TGCGCCAGCAGCTTGGACCAGTATCAGCCCCAGCATTTT. The encoded protein is CASSLDQYQPQHF.

This sequence joins TRBV5-1 and TRBJ1-6; TRBD1 is a possible D gene (6 bases). Between the trimmed V and J ends, which lost 0 bases and 8 bases, there was a span of 15 bases. The CDR3 runs to 16 residues. Germline V gene lookup returns CDR1 SGHRS and CDR2 YFSETQ. The DNA of the CDR3 is TGCGCCAGCAGCTTGGTAGGGGGAGGTGACGATTCACCCCTCCACTTT. This encodes CASSLVGGGDDSPLHF.

The chain links TRBV4-1 to TRBJ2-2; D perhaps matches TRBD2 (6 bases). The germline V and J ends were trimmed by 0 bases and 7 bases, with 18 bases remaining between them. The CDR3 totals 17 residues. Looked up from germline, CDR1 is MGHRA and CDR2 is YSYEKL. The CDR3 DNA reads as TGCGCCAGCAGCCAAGATCGCGGGGCCCCCTGGAGCGGGGAGCTGTTTTTT. It yields the protein CASSQDRGAPWSGELFF.